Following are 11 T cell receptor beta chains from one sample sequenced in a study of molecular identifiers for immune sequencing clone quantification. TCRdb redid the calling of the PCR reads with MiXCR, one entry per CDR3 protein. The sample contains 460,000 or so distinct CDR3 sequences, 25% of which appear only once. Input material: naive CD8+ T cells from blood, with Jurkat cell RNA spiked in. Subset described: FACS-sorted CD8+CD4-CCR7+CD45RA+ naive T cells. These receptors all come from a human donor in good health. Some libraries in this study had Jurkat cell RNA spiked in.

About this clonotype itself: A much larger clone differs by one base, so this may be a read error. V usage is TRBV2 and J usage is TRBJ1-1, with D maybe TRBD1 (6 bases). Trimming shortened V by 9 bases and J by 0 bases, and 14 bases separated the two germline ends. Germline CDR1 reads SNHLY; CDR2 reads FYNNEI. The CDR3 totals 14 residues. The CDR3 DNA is TGTGCCAGGGGTAGGACAGACATGAACACTGAAGCTTTCTTT. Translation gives CARGRTDMNTEAFF. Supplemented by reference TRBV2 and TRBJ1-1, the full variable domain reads EPEVTQTPSHQVTQMGQEVILRCVPISNHLYFYWYRQILGQKVEFLVSFYNNEISEKSEIFDDQFSVERPDGSNFTLKIRSTKLEDSAMYFCARGRTDMNTEAFFGQGTRLTVV.

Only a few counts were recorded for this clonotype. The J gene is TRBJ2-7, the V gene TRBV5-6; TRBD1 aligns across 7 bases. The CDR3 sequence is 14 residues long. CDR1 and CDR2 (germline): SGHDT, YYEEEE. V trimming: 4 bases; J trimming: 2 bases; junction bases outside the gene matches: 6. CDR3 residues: CASSLGDSPYEQYF. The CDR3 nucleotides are TGTGCCAGCAGCCTTGGGGACAGCCCCTACGAGCAGTACTTC.

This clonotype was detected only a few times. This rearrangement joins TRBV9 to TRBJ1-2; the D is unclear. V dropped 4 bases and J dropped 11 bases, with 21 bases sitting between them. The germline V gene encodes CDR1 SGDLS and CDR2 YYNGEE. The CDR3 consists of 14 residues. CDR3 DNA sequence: TGTGCCAGCAGCTCCCCCGCCGAAGCATTTGGGTACACCTTC. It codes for CASSSPAEAFGYTF. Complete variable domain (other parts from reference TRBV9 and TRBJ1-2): DSGVTQTPKHLITATGQRVTLRCSPRSGDLSVYWYQQSLDQGLQFLIQYYNGEERAKGNILERFSAQQFPDLHSELNLSSLELGDSALYFCASSSPAEAFGYTFGSGTRLTVV.

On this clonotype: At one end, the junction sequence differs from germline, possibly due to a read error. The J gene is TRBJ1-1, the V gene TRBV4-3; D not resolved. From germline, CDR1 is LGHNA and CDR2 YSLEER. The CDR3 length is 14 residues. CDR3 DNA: TGCACCAGCAGCCAAGTTCTGGGGAACACTGAAGCTTTCTTT. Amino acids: CTSSQVLGNTEAFF.

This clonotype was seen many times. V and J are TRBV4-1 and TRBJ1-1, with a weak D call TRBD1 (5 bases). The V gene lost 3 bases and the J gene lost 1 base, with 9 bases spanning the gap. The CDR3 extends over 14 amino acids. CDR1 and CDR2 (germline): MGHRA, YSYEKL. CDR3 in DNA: TGCGCCAGCAGCCACGCCACAGGGAACACTGAAGCTTTCTTT. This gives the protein CASSHATGNTEAFF.

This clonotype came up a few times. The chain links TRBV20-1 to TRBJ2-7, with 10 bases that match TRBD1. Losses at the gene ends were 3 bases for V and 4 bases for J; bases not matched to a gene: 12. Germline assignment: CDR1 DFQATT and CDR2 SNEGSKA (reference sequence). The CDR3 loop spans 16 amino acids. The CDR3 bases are TGCAGTGCTAGCCCTGCATGGACAGGGGGTGAATACGAGCAGTACTTC. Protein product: CSASPAWTGGEYEQYF.

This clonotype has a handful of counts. The CDR3 protein is CASSYGPGWAYEQYF. CDR3 nucleotide sequence: TGTGCCAGCAGTTACGGTCCAGGGTGGGCCTACGAGCAGTACTTC. V usage is TRBV6-5 and J usage is TRBJ2-7; TRBD1 is a possible D gene (5 bases). V was shortened by 2 bases and J by 2 bases, with 13 bases between the two germline ends. Germline CDR1 MNHEY, CDR2 SVGAGI. CDR3 length: 15 amino acids.

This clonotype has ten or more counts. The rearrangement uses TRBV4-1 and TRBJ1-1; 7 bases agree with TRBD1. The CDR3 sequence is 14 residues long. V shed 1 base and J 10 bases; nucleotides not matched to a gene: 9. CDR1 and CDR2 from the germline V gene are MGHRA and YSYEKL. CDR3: CASSQGFTGDRAFF. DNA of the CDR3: TGCGCCAGCAGCCAAGGGTTTACAGGGGACCGAGCTTTCTTT.

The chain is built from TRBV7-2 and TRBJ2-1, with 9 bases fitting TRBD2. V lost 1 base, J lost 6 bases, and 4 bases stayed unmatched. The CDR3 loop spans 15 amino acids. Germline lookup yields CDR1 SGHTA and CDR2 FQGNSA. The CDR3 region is CASSLVAGVFNEQFF. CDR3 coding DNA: TGTGCCAGCAGCTTAGTAGCGGGGGTATTCAATGAGCAGTTCTTC.

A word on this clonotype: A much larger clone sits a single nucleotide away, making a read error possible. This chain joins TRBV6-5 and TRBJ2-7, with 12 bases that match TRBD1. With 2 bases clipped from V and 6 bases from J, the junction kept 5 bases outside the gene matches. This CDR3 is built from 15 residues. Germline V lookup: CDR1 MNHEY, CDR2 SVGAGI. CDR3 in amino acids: CASSYGTGGLCEQYF. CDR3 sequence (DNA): TGTGCCAGCAGTTACGGGACAGGGGGCTTATGCGAGCAGTACTTC.

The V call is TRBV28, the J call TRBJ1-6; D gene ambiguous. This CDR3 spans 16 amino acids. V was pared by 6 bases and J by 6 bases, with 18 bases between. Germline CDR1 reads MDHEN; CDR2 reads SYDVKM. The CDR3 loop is CASRTPRTSSNSPLHF. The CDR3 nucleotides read TGTGCCAGCAGAACACCACGAACCAGTTCTAATTCACCCCTCCACTTT.